These 30 T cell receptor beta chains were sequenced from one sample in a study of T cells in Graves' hyperthyroidism and ophthalmopathy. Amplification of TCR beta CDR3 regions used RNA as the template. A first-round RT-PCR of the TCR CDR3 used the HTBI primer set. TCRdb re-called the multiplex PCR reads through MiXCR, storing one row per CDR3 protein. The sample consists of around 610,000 distinct CDR3 sequences, around 15% of them appearing once. Input material: blood. Receptors originate from a woman aged 40 to 50 with Graves' ophthalmopathy.

This clonotype was detected ten times or more. The chain employs TRBV20-1 and TRBJ2-7; possibly TRBD2 for D (6 bases). There are 11 residues in the CDR3. CDR1 and CDR2 from the germline V gene are DFQATT and SNEGSKA (reference sequence). The V end was cut by 5 bases, the J end by 6 bases, with 11 bases between. CDR3 protein: CSAGGESEQYF. DNA for the CDR3: TGCAGTGCTGGAGGGGAGTCCGAGCAGTACTTC.

The sample holds many counts of this clonotype. Sequence at one end of the junction differs from germline and may be a read error. The gene calls are TRBV6-1 and TRBJ1-3, with unresolved D. The CDR3 length is 15 residues. Germline V gene lookup returns CDR1 MNHNS and CDR2 SASEGT. Here the CDR3 DNA reads TGTGCCACCAGTGAAGTGGGGAAACGTGGAAACACCATATATTTT. Amino acid sequence: CATSEVGKRGNTIYF.

This clonotype turned up a few times. The rearrangement joins TRBV5-1 to TRBJ2-7; 7 nucleotides align to TRBD1. The CDR3 spans 14 residues. Germline V lookup: CDR1 SGHRS, CDR2 YFSETQ. Germline trimming cut 1 base from V and 5 bases from J; bases unmatched to any gene: 6. The CDR3 bases are TGCGCCAGCAGCTTGTTGGACAGGAACCACGAGCAGTACTTC. It encodes CASSLLDRNHEQYF.

The sample holds many counts of this clonotype. The J gene is TRBJ1-6, the V gene TRBV29-1; D unclear. The ends were cut back, 5 bases at V and 3 bases at J, with 8 bases in the middle. The CDR3 runs to 13 residues. In germline, CDR1 is SQVTM, CDR2 ANQGSEA. The CDR3 loop is CSVSEDYNSPLHF. CDR3 nucleotide sequence: TGCAGCGTTTCAGAGGACTATAATTCACCCCTCCACTTT.

This clonotype has only a few counts. The chain has TRBV7-2 and TRBJ2-5, with 8 positions matching TRBD1. V was pared by 1 base and J by 5 bases, with 9 bases of the junction left unmatched. Germline CDR1 SGHTA, CDR2 FQGNSA. CDR3 length: 16 residues. In nucleotides, the CDR3 is TGTGCCAGCAGCTTAGTGGCAGGGGGCGAGTGGGAGACCCAGTACTTC. It specifies CASSLVAGGEWETQYF.

The chain carries TRBV29-1 and TRBJ2-5; no reliable D call. This CDR3 spans 12 amino acids. The germline V gene has CDR1 SQVTM and CDR2 ANQGSEA. V was cut by 7 bases and J by 4 bases, with 13 bases left in between. CDR3 loop: CSAQVIRETQYF. The CDR3 bases are TGCAGCGCCCAAGTGATCCGAGAGACCCAGTACTTC.

This clonotype appeared many times. A read error may be the cause here, since a much bigger clone is one base away. This chain uses TRBV11-2 with TRBJ2-7; no clear D gene. Trimming took off 1 base at V and 5 bases at J, with 6 bases between the two ends. The germline CDR1 and CDR2 sequences are SGHAT and FQNNGV. The CDR3 is 12 residues long. The CDR3 nucleotides read TGTGCCAGCAGCTTAGGGCAGAACGAGCAGTACTTC. It specifies CASSLGQNEQYF.

The gene calls are TRBV4-1 and TRBJ1-2; perhaps TRBD1 as D (5 bases). The CDR3 consists of 14 residues. The V gene's germline CDR1 is MGHRA and CDR2 YSYEKL. The V and J ends lost 4 bases and 1 base respectively, with 10 bases between them. This chain's CDR3 is CASSRETDNYGYTF. DNA for the CDR3: TGCGCCAGCAGCCGAGAGACAGATAACTATGGCTACACCTTC.

The sample holds many counts of this clonotype. The rearrangement links TRBV5-6 to TRBJ1-5; unclear D gene. V was shortened by 0 bases and J by 4 bases, with 14 bases between the two germline ends. The CDR3 is 16 residues long. Germline CDR1 SGHDT, CDR2 YYEEEE. Here the CDR3 reads CASSLASNLKNQPQHF. The CDR3 nucleotides are TGTGCCAGCAGCTTGGCCAGCAATCTCAAGAATCAGCCCCAGCATTTT. Full variable domain (rest looked up from reference TRBV5-6 and TRBJ1-5): DAGVTQSPTHLIKTRGQQVTLRCSPKSGHDTVSWYQQALGQGPQFIFQYYEEEERQRGNFPDRFSGHQFPNYSSELNVNALLLGDSALYLCASSLASNLKNQPQHFGDGTRLSIL.

This clonotype was seen repeatedly, ten times or more. The chain joins TRBV27 to TRBJ1-6; D gene unclear. The V gene's germline CDR1 is MNHEY and CDR2 SMNVEV (reference sequence). Trimming took off 3 bases at V and 8 bases at J, with 11 bases between the two ends. The CDR3 runs to 14 residues. The CDR3 nucleotides read TGTGCCAGCAGTTTTGTGGGGATTGATTCACCCCTCCACTTT. It encodes CASSFVGIDSPLHF.

Ten or more counts support this clonotype. V usage is TRBV12-3 or TRBV12-4 and J usage is TRBJ2-6, with TRBD1 as a possible D gene (5 bases). CDR3 length: 16 amino acids. V was clipped by 8 bases and J by 0 bases, with 14 bases between them. DNA of the CDR3: TGTGCCAGCTCAGGCAGACAGAACTCTGGGGCCAACGTCCTGACTTTC. This codes for CASSGRQNSGANVLTF.

This clonotype appeared a few times. The DNA of the CDR3 is TGTGCCAGTAGTATGGGGGTTTTTGACACTGAAGCTTTCTTT. This translates into CASSMGVFDTEAFF. The gene calls are TRBV19 and TRBJ1-1; a weak D match, TRBD1 (5 bases). The germline CDR1 and CDR2 sequences are LNHDA and SQIVND (reference sequence). Trimming removed 3 bases from V and 3 bases from J, with 11 bases in between. This CDR3 has 14 amino acids.

CDR3 in amino acids: CASSPSRQPQHF. CDR3 nucleotide sequence: TGTGCCAGCAGCCCCAGTAGGCAGCCCCAGCATTTT. V gene TRBV12-3 or TRBV12-4 combines with J gene TRBJ1-5, with unresolved D. Trimming left V 6 bases short and J 7 bases short, with 10 bases between. The length of the CDR3 is 12 residues.

This clonotype was observed at least ten times. The J gene is TRBJ1-1, the V gene TRBV20-1, with no clear D. CDR3 length equals 14 residues. Trimming shortened V by 5 bases and J by 1 base, and 14 bases separated the two germline ends. Germline lookup yields CDR1 DFQATT and CDR2 SNEGSKA (reference sequence). The CDR3 DNA follows: TGCAGTGCTCCAGTACCCTTACGGAACACTGAAGCTTTCTTT. Amino acids: CSAPVPLRNTEAFF.

This clonotype was counted at least ten times. The chain has TRBV6-5 and TRBJ2-5, with TRBD2 identical over 13 bases. CDR1 and CDR2 (germline): MNHEY, SVGAGI. The CDR3 spans 18 residues. With 1 base clipped from V and 4 bases from J, the junction kept 9 bases outside the gene matches. CDR3 coding DNA: TGTGCCAGCAGTTACTTCGCGGAAACTAGCGGGAGGGGAGAGACCCAGTACTTC. As protein: CASSYFAETSGRGETQYF.

This clonotype was recorded a few times. The chain employs TRBV20-1 and TRBJ2-7; a possible D gene is TRBD1 (6 bases). Deletions cut 6 bases from V and 1 base from J, with 16 bases between. This CDR3 contains 14 residues. Germline CDR1 reads DFQATT; CDR2 reads SNEGSKA (reference sequence). CDR3 sequence (DNA): TGCAGTGCCCCCCCCCAGGGGAGTTCCTACGAGCAGTACTTC. Amino acids: CSAPPQGSSYEQYF.

This clonotype showed up many times. The V gene is TRBV20-1, the J gene TRBJ2-5, with 14 bases identical to TRBD2. The CDR3 sequence is 17 residues long. Unmatched junction bases numbered 13, after V lost 5 bases and J lost 5 bases. Per germline, CDR1 DFQATT and CDR2 SNEGSKA (reference sequence). CDR3 sequence reads: CSAFGLAGGTLGETQYF. The DNA of the CDR3 is TGCAGTGCTTTTGGACTAGCGGGAGGCACTTTAGGGGAGACCCAGTACTTC.

This clonotype was seen just once. The chain has TRBV5-1 and TRBJ1-1; a possible D gene is TRBD1 (6 bases). CDR3 length: 15 residues. CDR1 SGHRS and CDR2 YFSETQ come from the germline V gene. Trimming took off 1 base at V and 4 bases at J, with 14 bases between the two ends. The CDR3 DNA is TGCGCCAGCAGCTTGTGGGGAGGGGGGTTCACTGAAGCTTTCTTT. It is translated as CASSLWGGGFTEAFF.

This chain uses TRBV7-2 with TRBJ2-7; 8 nucleotides agree with TRBD1. The V gene end was trimmed by 0 bases and the J gene end by 3 bases; junction bases not matched to a gene: 4. CDR3 length: 15 residues. Germline V gene lookup returns CDR1 SGHTA and CDR2 FQGNSA. The DNA of the CDR3 is TGTGCCAGCAGCTTAGCAGCAGGACAGGGCTACGAGCAGTACTTC. It specifies CASSLAAGQGYEQYF.

This clonotype came up many times. The chain is built from TRBV11-2 and TRBJ2-7, with a possible D match to TRBD2 (5 bases). This CDR3 is built from 16 residues. CDR1 SGHAT and CDR2 FQNNGV come from the germline V gene. Trimming removed 0 bases from V and 8 bases from J, with 20 bases in between. The CDR3 reads CASSLDNSARVAQQYF. The DNA for the CDR3 is TGTGCCAGCAGCTTAGATAATAGCGCAAGGGTAGCCCAGCAGTACTTC.

This clonotype was recorded many times. CDR3 bases: TGTGCCAGCAGTCCCCGACAGGGAATCTTAGCTAACTATGGCTACACCTTC. Protein sequence: CASSPRQGILANYGYTF. The rearrangement uses TRBV6-1 and TRBJ1-2, with 7 positions matching TRBD1. The trim removed 5 bases at V and 0 bases at J, leaving 12 bases unmatched. This CDR3 comprises 17 residues. Germline V gene lookup returns CDR1 MNHNS and CDR2 SASEGT.

The rearrangement links TRBV7-2 to TRBJ1-1; the D gene is possibly TRBD1 (6 bases). V lost 1 base and J 11 bases, leaving 11 bases between the germline ends. Germline V lookup: CDR1 SGHTA, CDR2 FQGNSA. The CDR3 spans 12 residues. The CDR3 DNA sequence: TGTGCCAGCAGCTTAGGAGGGGGTTTGGCTTTCTTT. This codes for CASSLGGGLAFF.

This rearrangement joins TRBV5-1 to TRBJ2-5, with unresolved D. CDR1 SGHRS and CDR2 YFSETQ come from the germline V gene. The V gene lost 5 bases and the J gene lost 5 bases, with 16 bases spanning the gap. The CDR3 length is 14 residues. For the CDR3, the DNA is TGCGCCAGCAGGACGGAGCCGCAAGAGGAGACCCAGTACTTC. Translating it yields CASRTEPQEETQYF.

This clonotype was seen ten or more times. The chain has TRBV30 and TRBJ2-7; D is uncertain. Germline values: CDR1 GTSNPN, CDR2 SVGIG (reference sequence). V shed 2 bases and J shed 3 bases, with 17 bases lying between them. The CDR3 loop spans 15 amino acids. The CDR3 nucleotides read TGTGCCTGGAGTACCGCTGGTGGACCTCTCTACGAGCAGTACTTC. It yields the protein CAWSTAGGPLYEQYF.

Many counts were recorded for this clonotype. The rearrangement links TRBV15 to TRBJ2-2; 10 bases fit TRBD2. The CDR3 totals 15 residues. From germline, CDR1 is LNHNV and CDR2 YYDKDF (reference sequence). J lost 5 bases, V lost 2 bases, and 2 bases had no gene match. The CDR3 sequence is CATSRPAGGTGELFF. In nucleotides, the CDR3 is TGTGCCACCAGCAGACCAGCGGGAGGGACCGGGGAGCTGTTTTTT.

This clonotype was seen at least ten times. The rearrangement links TRBV7-9 to TRBJ1-1; D is uncertain. The CDR3 sequence is 13 residues long. Trimming left V 5 bases short and J 3 bases short, with 10 bases between. In germline, CDR1 is SEHNR, CDR2 FQNEAQ (reference sequence). In DNA, the CDR3 is TGTGCCAGCAGCCATTACTACGACACTGAAGCTTTCTTT. This encodes CASSHYYDTEAFF.

The V call is TRBV6-1, the J call TRBJ1-1; D unresolved. The V end was cut by 6 bases, the J end by 1 base, with 12 bases between. CDR3 length equals 14 residues. Germline values: CDR1 MNHNS, CDR2 SASEGT. CDR3 DNA sequence: TGTGCCAGCAGCCCCCCTCGCCGGAACACTGAAGCTTTCTTT. Translating it yields CASSPPRRNTEAFF.

This clonotype has a count of ten or more. J is TRBJ2-7 and V is TRBV18; D is perhaps TRBD1 or TRBD2 (5 bases each). The V end was cut by 3 bases, the J end by 3 bases, with 9 bases between. Germline V CDR1 and CDR2: KGHSH, LQKENI. The CDR3 is 13 amino acids. CDR3 in amino acids: CASSPQGVYEQYF. The CDR3 DNA follows: TGTGCCAGCTCACCTCAGGGAGTCTACGAGCAGTACTTC.

Many counts were recorded for this clonotype. The chain joins TRBV9 to TRBJ2-7; no firm D call. In germline, CDR1 is SGDLS, CDR2 YYNGEE. The CDR3 runs 12 residues. The V end lost 3 bases, the J end lost 3 bases, and 7 bases lay between the germline ends. CDR3 loop: CASSAESYEQYF. CDR3 DNA sequence: TGTGCCAGCAGCGCCGAAAGCTACGAGCAGTACTTC.

A few counts support this clonotype. Possible read error: a much larger clone is one base away. This sequence joins TRBV24-1 and TRBJ2-1; D remains ambiguous. The V and J ends lost 7 bases and 10 bases respectively, with 16 bases between them. There are 13 residues in the CDR3. Germline-derived CDR1 and CDR2 are KGHDR and SFDVKD. The CDR3 DNA sequence: TGTGCCACCAGCCCCCCCGGTGGGCACGAGCAGTTCTTC. Protein sequence: CATSPPGGHEQFF.